These T cell receptor beta chains were read from a single sample in a study of OX40 agonist ivuxolimab in advanced cancers. TCRdb's table, derived via immunoSEQ multiplex PCR, lists solely in-frame clones and lacks some. The table lists some 25,000 clones, roughly 73% of them singletons. Sequenced here: CD4+ or CD8+ T cells sorted from blood, sampled in a trial of the OX40 agonist ivuxolimab. The receptors shown here come from an adult with an advanced solid tumor such as melanoma, head and neck, liver or kidney cancer. Each CDR3 is given with its conserved first and last residue. D genes are given only for firm matches. Size values are once, few and many counts, or a class for expanded clones, and some rows have none.

j_gene	v_gene	abundance	d_gene	CDR3nt	CDR3aa
TRBJ2-3	TRBV7-3	-	-	TGTGCCAGCAGCCAAGCCGGTGACCCAGATACGCAGTATTTT	CASSQAGDPDTQYF
TRBJ2-7	TRBV4-2	-	TRBD1	TGTGCCAGCAGCCAGTCCGGGACAGGGACCTACGAGCAGTACTTC	CASSQSGTGTYEQYF
TRBJ2-7	TRBV4-1	-	TRBD2	TGCGCCAGCAGCCAATCGGGACTAGCCCACGAGCAGTACTTC	CASSQSGLAHEQYF
TRBJ1-1	TRBV28	-	TRBD1	TGTGCCAGCAGGGCATGGACAGGTCTGGCGAACACTGAAGCTTTCTTT	CASRAWTGLANTEAFF
TRBJ2-5	TRBV12-5	-	-	TGTGCTAGTGGTCGGGCTGGGGAGACCCAGTACTTC	CASGRAGETQYF
TRBJ1-1	TRBV25-1	many	TRBD1	TGTGCCAGCAGTGAGGACAGGGGGAACACTGAAGCTTTCTTT	CASSEDRGNTEAFF
TRBJ2-4	TRBV7-3	-	-	TGTGCCAGCAGCTTAAATCCGGGGAGGAACATTCAGTACTTC	CASSLNPGRNIQYF
TRBJ1-3	TRBV5-4	-	-	TGTGCCAGCAGCATCGGAAACACCATATATTTT	CASSIGNTIYF
TRBJ2-7	TRBV5-6	once	-	TGTGCCAGCAGCTGGAGGACGGCTAACTACGAGCAGTACTTC	CASSWRTANYEQYF
TRBJ2-3	TRBV9	-	-	TGTGCCAGCAGCGTAGGTTGGGATGGGGATACGCAGTATTTT	CASSVGWDGDTQYF
TRBJ2-2	TRBV4-3	-	-	TGCGCCAGCAGCCAAGATTATGCGGGGATCAACACCGGGGAGCTGTTTTTT	CASSQDYAGINTGELFF
TRBJ2-4	TRBV7-9	-	-	TGTGCCAGCAGCTTAGATGGGCCAGGGAAAAACATTCAGTACTTC	CASSLDGPGKNIQYF
TRBJ1-1	TRBV28	-	-	TGTGCCAGCAGTCCGGACAGAGGATGGCCTGAAGCTTTCTTT	CASSPDRGWPEAFF
TRBJ2-1	TRBV7-9	-	-	TGTGCCAGCAGCTTATCATCCAGGGACGACAATGAGCAGTTCTTC	CASSLSSRDDNEQFF
TRBJ2-7	TRBV7-9	-	TRBD1	TGTGCCAACTTTTTACACAGGGGACCCCATTCCTACGAGCAGTACTTC	CANFLHRGPHSYEQYF
TRBJ2-7	TRBV27	-	TRBD2	TGTGCCAGCAGTCAAAGACTAGCGGGAGAGGACTACGAGCAGTACTTC	CASSQRLAGEDYEQYF
TRBJ2-5	TRBV19	-	-	TGTGCCAGTAGTATCTCGACCGCAGGGTTCGGAGAGACCCAGTACTTC	CASSISTAGFGETQYF
TRBJ1-3	TRBV28	-	-	TGTGCCAGCGGCTCCTTGGGAGGGGACGACACCATATATTTT	CASGSLGGDDTIYF
TRBJ1-1	TRBV28	-	-	TGTGCCAGCAGTTTGTGGACTGAGAACACTGAAGCTTTCTTT	CASSLWTENTEAFF
TRBJ1-6	TRBV6-5	once	-	TGTGCCAGCAGTCTCCCCGAGGGGCTAAATTCACCCCTCCACTTT	CASSLPEGLNSPLHF
TRBJ2-7	TRBV27	-	TRBD2	TGTGCCAGCAGTTTTTTAGCGGGAGTGGGGCAGTACTTC	CASSFLAGVGQYF
TRBJ2-1	TRBV5-1	-	-	TGCGCCAGCAGCTCCGACGTTTACAATGAGCAGTTCTTC	CASSSDVYNEQFF
TRBJ2-2	TRBV6-5	-	-	TGTGCCAGCAGTTATGCCGAGCTGACGGGGGAGCTGTTTTTT	CASSYAELTGELFF
TRBJ2-7	TRBV4-3	few	TRBD2	TGCGCCAGCAGCCAAGATATAGCGGGAGGGTCCTCCGAGCAGTACTTC	CASSQDIAGGSSEQYF
TRBJ1-2	TRBV7-3	-	-	TGTGCCAGCAGCTTAACTCACGGCTATGGCTACACCTTC	CASSLTHGYGYTF
TRBJ2-7	TRBV28	-	-	TGTGCCAGCAGTTTTAACTCCTACGAGCAGTACTTC	CASSFNSYEQYF
TRBJ2-3	TRBV9	-	-	TGTGCCAGCAGCGTAGAGGGGCGGGGTGGAGATACGCAGTATTTT	CASSVEGRGGDTQYF
TRBJ1-1	TRBV6-1	-	TRBD1	TGTGCCAGCAGTGAACCAATGACAGGGAATGAAGCTTTCTTT	CASSEPMTGNEAFF
TRBJ2-7	TRBV5-1	few	-	TGCGCCAGCAGCTTGGGGGATTTTTTTGGCGAGCAGTACTTC	CASSLGDFFGEQYF
TRBJ2-7	TRBV5-6	-	TRBD1	TGTGCCAGCAGCTTGGAACAGGGGCCCTACGAGCAGTACTTC	CASSLEQGPYEQYF
TRBJ2-7	TRBV9	-	-	TGTGCCAGCAGCGACCCAGTAAACTACGAGCAGTACTTC	CASSDPVNYEQYF
TRBJ1-3	TRBV23-1	few	-	TGCGCCAGCAGAAGACAGGCCCCTGGAAACACCATATATTTT	CASRRQAPGNTIYF
TRBJ1-4	TRBV5-5	-	-	TGTGCCAGCAGCTTGCGTGGTTCTAATGAAAAACTGTTTTTT	CASSLRGSNEKLFF
TRBJ1-5	TRBV4-2	large	TRBD1	TGTGCCAGCAGCCAAGACAGGGGGCGCACCCAGCCCCAGCATTTT	CASSQDRGRTQPQHF
TRBJ2-5	TRBV7-6	-	TRBD1	TGTGCCAGCAGCTTAGGGGGGACAGGGCTGTACCAAGAGACCCAGTACTTC	CASSLGGTGLYQETQYF
TRBJ1-1	TRBV6-6	few	-	TGTGCCAGCTTCCACTTCCGGGACACTGAAGCTTTCTTT	CASFHFRDTEAFF
TRBJ2-1	TRBV6-1	-	TRBD2	TGTGCCAGCAGTGAACTAGCGGGAAGCTCCTACAATGAGCAGTTCTTC	CASSELAGSSYNEQFF
TRBJ1-6	TRBV19	-	TRBD1	TGTGCCAGTAGTCCGAGGACAGGGCATTCACCCCTCCACTTT	CASSPRTGHSPLHF
TRBJ2-1	TRBV6-5	-	-	TGTGCCAGCAGTTTCCAGGGAGGCAATGAGCAGTTCTTC	CASSFQGGNEQFF
TRBJ1-2	TRBV28	-	-	TGTGCCAGCAGCCCCGGGACTATTGGCTACACCTTC	CASSPGTIGYTF
TRBJ2-7	TRBV25-1	-	TRBD2	TGTGCCAGCAGTGGGGAGACTAGCGGGAACCTCGGGCACGAGCAGTACTTC	CASSGETSGNLGHEQYF